The 32 T cell receptor beta chains reported below all come from one sample, sequenced in a study of early T cells in non-severe SARS-CoV-2 infection. TCRdb independently ran MiXCR on the 5' RACE reads; one entry per CDR3 protein. Here the sample spans around 70,000 distinct CDR3 sequences, approximately 9.1% being singletons. Sequenced: whole blood. Receptors originate from an adult who was a healthcare worker with PCR-confirmed SARS-CoV-2 infection or an uninfected control (not recorded which).

This clonotype has at least ten counts. The chain carries TRBV30 and TRBJ2-1, with 7 bases fitting TRBD1. This CDR3 contains 17 residues. After removal of 1 base from V and 1 base from J, the junction contained 10 bases not matched to a gene. Per the germline V gene, CDR1 is GTSNPN and CDR2 is SVGIG (reference sequence). CDR3 nucleotides: TGTGCCTGGAGTGGCCGGTCAGGGGGTGAGTCCTACAATGAGCAGTTCTTC. This encodes CAWSGRSGGESYNEQFF.

This clonotype appeared a few times. The rearrangement joins TRBV7-3 to TRBJ2-2, with D tentatively TRBD2 (6 bases). CDR1 is SGHTA and CDR2 is FQGTGA in the germline V gene. The CDR3 spans 15 residues. The germline V and J ends were trimmed by 3 bases and 4 bases, with 12 bases remaining between them. The CDR3 bases are TGTGCCAGCAGCTTTTTGGCGGGACCCACCGGGGAGCTGTTTTTT. Translation: CASSFLAGPTGELFF.

The chain employs TRBV2 and TRBJ2-7; 11 nucleotides agree with TRBD2. This CDR3 contains 13 residues. In germline, CDR1 is SNHLY, CDR2 FYNNEI. V lost 8 bases, J lost 5 bases, and 5 bases stayed unmatched. DNA of the CDR3: TGTGCCAGCTTCCTAGCGGGAGGTAACGAGCAGTACTTC. Encoded protein: CASFLAGGNEQYF.

This clonotype turned up a few times. This chain links TRBV15 with TRBJ1-2; 7 nucleotides line up with TRBD1. CDR1 and CDR2 from the germline V gene are LNHNV and YYDKDF (reference sequence). V was clipped by 0 bases and J by 4 bases; unmatched bases: 5. The CDR3 is 15 residues long. CDR3 sequence reads: CATSRDTGALYGYTF. The CDR3 nucleotides are TGTGCCACCAGCAGAGACACAGGGGCCCTCTATGGCTACACCTTC.

This clonotype was seen only a few times. V usage is TRBV4-1 and J usage is TRBJ2-7, with D hard to call. This CDR3 comprises 14 residues. CDR1 and CDR2 from the germline V gene are MGHRA and YSYEKL. V dropped 0 bases and J dropped 2 bases, with 8 bases sitting between them. This chain's CDR3 is CASSQDSPPYEQYF. In nucleotides, the CDR3 is TGCGCCAGCAGCCAAGATTCGCCCCCCTACGAGCAGTACTTC.

This chain uses TRBV3-1 with TRBJ1-1, with D uncertain. The CDR3 spans 15 residues. The germline V gene encodes CDR1 LGHDT and CDR2 YNNKEL (reference sequence). Trimming shortened V by 0 bases and J by 4 bases, and 12 bases separated the two germline ends. In nucleotides, the CDR3 is TGTGCCAGCAGCCAAGATAGGCTGGGGAGCACTGAAGCTTTCTTT. This translates into CASSQDRLGSTEAFF.

In its sample, this clonotype was seen a few times. This rearrangement joins TRBV6-2 or TRBV6-3 to TRBJ1-1; a possible D gene is TRBD1 (5 bases). The CDR3 consists of 14 residues. Trimming took 6 bases from V and 0 from J, leaving 11 bases between them. The germline V gene encodes CDR1 MNHEY and CDR2 SVGEGT. The CDR3 loop is CASSTGLMNTEAFF. The CDR3 nucleotides read TGTGCCAGCAGCACGGGACTGATGAACACTGAAGCTTTCTTT.

Ten or more counts support this clonotype. This chain connects TRBV4-1 to TRBJ1-1; D may be TRBD1 (6 bases). This CDR3 contains 16 residues. Per germline, CDR1 MGHRA and CDR2 YSYEKL. Deletions cut 2 bases from V and 0 bases from J, with 13 bases between. CDR3 protein: CASSQLAGELNTEAFF. DNA of the CDR3: TGCGCCAGCAGCCAATTGGCAGGGGAACTGAACACTGAAGCTTTCTTT.

Ten or more counts support this clonotype. J is TRBJ1-3 and V is TRBV30; D is undetermined. Looked up from germline, CDR1 is GTSNPN and CDR2 is SVGIG (reference sequence). V lost 1 base to trimming and J lost 6 bases, with 13 bases between them. The CDR3 runs 14 residues. Here the CDR3 reads CAWSGDNPTNTIYF. CDR3 nucleotide sequence: TGTGCCTGGAGTGGAGATAATCCAACAAACACCATATATTTT. Full variable domain (remainder filled in from reference TRBV30 and TRBJ1-3): SQTIHQWPATLVQPVGSPLSLECTVEGTSNPNLYWYRQAAGRGLQLLFYSVGIGQISSEVPQNLSASRPQDRQFILSSKKLLLSDSGFYLCAWSGDNPTNTIYFGEGSWLTVV.

This clonotype was found a few times. The gene calls are TRBV7-6 and TRBJ2-5; no clear D gene. The germline V gene has CDR1 SGHVS and CDR2 FNYEAQ. V shed 5 bases and J shed 0 bases, with 13 bases lying between them. This CDR3 contains 15 residues. The DNA of the CDR3 is TGTGCCAGCAGCCCTAGGTCCACGGACCAAGAGACCCAGTACTTC. Protein product: CASSPRSTDQETQYF.

This clonotype appeared a few times. The chain links TRBV10-3 to TRBJ2-7, with TRBD1 identical over 8 bases. Germline trimming cut 3 bases from V and 2 bases from J; bases unmatched to any gene: 9. CDR1 and CDR2 (germline): ENHRY, SYGVKD. This CDR3 region has 16 residues. CDR3 DNA sequence: TGTGCCATCAGTGATTCCGGACAGGGCTATCCCTACGAGCAGTACTTC. It specifies CAISDSGQGYPYEQYF.

This clonotype was picked up many times. The V gene is TRBV30, the J gene TRBJ2-7; TRBD1 aligns across 7 bases. J gave up 7 bases and V 0 bases, and 6 bases lay outside the gene matches. In germline, CDR1 is GTSNPN, CDR2 SVGIG (reference sequence). This CDR3 is built from 13 residues. CDR3 in amino acids: CAWSVRSGGEQYF. The CDR3 nucleotides are TGTGCCTGGAGTGTACGATCAGGGGGTGAGCAGTACTTC.

A few counts support this clonotype. The chain links TRBV27 to TRBJ1-6, with D hard to call. Germline assignment: CDR1 MNHEY and CDR2 SMNVEV (reference sequence). The length of the CDR3 is 14 residues. The V gene lost 6 bases and the J gene lost 7 bases, with 13 bases spanning the gap. CDR3 sequence (DNA): TGTGCCAGCAGCCTCCCCGGCTGGAATTCACCCCTCCACTTT. Its translation: CASSLPGWNSPLHF.

Many counts were recorded for this clonotype. This chain connects TRBV10-3 to TRBJ1-2; D not resolved. Per the germline V gene, CDR1 is ENHRY and CDR2 is SYGVKD. The CDR3 is 14 amino acids. V was shortened by 2 bases and J by 4 bases, with 11 bases between the two germline ends. CDR3: CAISEPRGPYGYTF. CDR3 DNA sequence: TGTGCCATCAGTGAGCCCCGGGGTCCCTATGGCTACACCTTC.

This clonotype is labeled medium-sized. The chain uses TRBV29-1 and TRBJ1-2; tentative D call: TRBD1 (5 bases). CDR1 and CDR2 from the germline V gene are SQVTM and ANQGSEA. The CDR3 spans 14 residues. V lost 0 bases to trimming and J lost 3 bases, with 11 bases between them. The CDR3 reads CSVEERGSHYGYTF. The CDR3 region has the DNA TGCAGCGTTGAAGAGCGGGGCAGTCACTATGGCTACACCTTC.

This clonotype showed up many times. The chain uses TRBV20-1 and TRBJ2-1; the match to TRBD2 covers 7 bases. The ends lost 0 bases at V and 1 base at J; junction bases unmatched: 6. The CDR3 consists of 16 residues. Germline loops: CDR1 DFQATT, CDR2 SNEGSKA (reference sequence). The CDR3 DNA sequence: TGCAGTGCTAGAGATTACCTAGCGGAGTCCTACAATGAGCAGTTCTTC. It codes for CSARDYLAESYNEQFF.

This clonotype was observed at least ten times. The chain couples TRBV11-1 to TRBJ2-1; D is unclear. The CDR3 loop spans 15 amino acids. Germline CDR1 reads SGHAT; CDR2 reads FQDESV (reference sequence). V lost 1 base and J lost 9, with 16 bases in between. The CDR3 loop reads CASSLELRRTGEQFF. As DNA, the CDR3 is TGTGCCAGCAGCTTAGAGTTGCGGCGGACCGGTGAGCAGTTCTTC.

This clonotype showed up many times. The CDR3 DNA reads as TGTGCCAGCAGTCAGGGGGCAGAGGCTTTCTTT. It yields the protein CASSQGAEAFF. This chain links TRBV6-5 with TRBJ1-1; 8 bases line up with TRBD1. The CDR3 covers 11 residues. CDR1 MNHEY and CDR2 SVGAGI come from the germline V gene. V lost 5 bases to trimming and J lost 11 bases; unmatched junction nucleotides: 4.

The V gene is TRBV5-1, the J gene TRBJ2-5, with a tentative D call TRBD2 (5 bases). This CDR3 has 15 residues. Germline loops: CDR1 SGHRS, CDR2 YFSETQ. Deletions cut 3 bases from V and 0 bases from J, with 12 bases between. CDR3 sequence reads: CASSSRAADQETQYF. As DNA, the CDR3 is TGCGCCAGCAGCTCGAGGGCGGCGGACCAAGAGACCCAGTACTTC.

This clonotype was counted ten times or more. The chain recombines TRBV7-8 with TRBJ2-1; weak D call: TRBD1 (6 bases). Germline V CDR1 and CDR2: SGHVS, FQNEAQ. This CDR3 contains 14 residues. V was cut by 5 bases and J by 6 bases, with 14 bases left in between. The CDR3: CASSPSTGTNEQFF. The CDR3 nucleotides are TGTGCCAGCAGCCCCTCCACAGGGACCAATGAGCAGTTCTTC.

This clonotype was counted between two and nine times. The chain has TRBV5-4 and TRBJ2-2; TRBD2 agrees at 9 bases. The CDR3 is made up of 17 amino acids. V shed 2 bases, J shed 2 bases, and the junction held 7 bases outside the gene matches. Looked up from germline, CDR1 is SGHNT and CDR2 is YYREEE (reference sequence). The CDR3 protein is CASSFDPGLANTGELFF. The CDR3 DNA reads TGTGCCAGCAGCTTCGATCCGGGACTAGCCAACACCGGGGAGCTGTTTTTT.

This clonotype came up a few times. V usage is TRBV12-3 or TRBV12-4 and J usage is TRBJ2-3; no definite D call. The CDR3 sequence is 12 residues long. Trimming stripped 1 base from V and 9 bases from J, with 8 bases between. The CDR3 region has the DNA TGTGCCAGCAGTTTAGGTACCTTAACGCAGTATTTT. Amino acids: CASSLGTLTQYF.

This clonotype was observed a handful of times. The V gene is TRBV6-5, the J gene TRBJ2-7; D is unresolved. CDR1 and CDR2 (germline): MNHEY, SVGAGI. The CDR3 is 13 amino acids. Between the trimmed V and J ends, which lost 4 bases and 0 bases, there was a span of 7 bases. The CDR3: CASSWSSSYEQYF. The CDR3 nucleotides are TGTGCCAGCAGTTGGTCCAGCTCCTACGAGCAGTACTTC.

This clonotype was counted a few times. The V call is TRBV29-1, the J call TRBJ2-7; TRBD2 matches at 10 bases. The CDR3 sequence is 15 residues long. Germline CDR1 SQVTM, CDR2 ANQGSEA. Unmatched junction bases numbered 9, after V lost 5 bases and J lost 2 bases. The CDR3, as DNA: TGCAGCGTTAATCTAGCGGGAGCGCGCCCCTACGAGCAGTACTTC. The encoded protein is CSVNLAGARPYEQYF.

This clonotype showed up just a few times. V and J are TRBV12-5 and TRBJ2-1; D is perhaps TRBD2 (6 bases). The ends were cut back, 0 bases at V and 3 bases at J, with 18 bases in the middle. The CDR3 runs 18 residues. Looked up from germline, CDR1 is LGHNT and CDR2 is FRNRAP. The CDR3 reads CASGLVTGQGTGYNEQFF. The CDR3 DNA reads as TGTGCTAGTGGTTTGGTAACGGGCCAAGGGACTGGCTACAATGAGCAGTTCTTC. Full variable domain (rest looked up from reference TRBV12-5 and TRBJ2-1): DARVTQTPRHKVTEMGQEVTMRCQPILGHNTVFWYRQTMMQGLELLAYFRNRAPLDDSGMPKDRFSAEMPDATLATLKIQPSEPRDSAVYFCASGLVTGQGTGYNEQFFGPGTRLTVL.

Many counts were recorded for this clonotype. The chain has TRBV20-1 and TRBJ2-4, with no clear D. Trimming took 1 base from V and 8 from J, leaving 12 bases between them. The length of the CDR3 is 13 residues. Germline assignment: CDR1 DFQATT and CDR2 SNEGSKA (reference sequence). CDR3 amino acids: CSARGLSGDIQYF. In DNA, the CDR3 is TGCAGTGCTAGAGGGCTCTCTGGGGACATTCAGTACTTC.

Only a few counts were recorded for this clonotype. V and J are TRBV10-3 and TRBJ2-2; D remains ambiguous. The CDR3 runs to 14 residues. V dropped 6 bases and J dropped 0 bases, with 8 bases sitting between them. Germline CDR1 reads ENHRY; CDR2 reads SYGVKD. Written as DNA, the CDR3 is TGTGCCATCAGAGGCACGTCGAACACCGGGGAGCTGTTTTTT. It is translated as CAIRGTSNTGELFF.

This clonotype showed up just a few times. The chain carries TRBV20-1 and TRBJ2-1; D not certain. CDR1 and CDR2 (germline): DFQATT, SNEGSKA (reference sequence). Trimming stripped 0 bases from V and 8 bases from J, with 14 bases between. The CDR3 contains 14 residues. DNA of the CDR3: TGCAGTGCTAGAGATCGCCTAGGGCAAGATGAGCAGTTCTTC. This encodes CSARDRLGQDEQFF.

This clonotype has a handful of counts. The chain couples TRBV6-6 to TRBJ2-7, with 9 positions matching TRBD2. The germline V gene has CDR1 MNHNY and CDR2 SVGAGI (reference sequence). The CDR3 runs to 14 residues. Trimming cost V 8 bases and J 3 bases; bases outside gene matches: 8. The CDR3, as DNA: TGTGCCAGCGGCACTAGCGGGTTTGGCTACGAGCAGTACTTC. Translated: CASGTSGFGYEQYF.

This clonotype was counted a few times. The chain has TRBV20-1 and TRBJ1-4; unclear D gene. CDR3 length: 15 amino acids. V was shortened by 3 bases and J by 2 bases, with 13 bases between the two germline ends. CDR1 is DFQATT, CDR2 SNEGSKA, per germline (reference sequence). CDR3 region: CSASDGEYTNEKLFF. The CDR3 region has the DNA TGCAGTGCTAGTGACGGGGAGTATACTAATGAAAAACTGTTTTTT.

The rearrangement links TRBV20-1 to TRBJ1-1, with D possibly TRBD1 on 5 matching bases. The V gene's germline CDR1 is DFQATT and CDR2 SNEGSKA (reference sequence). CDR3 size: 15 residues. V gave up 3 bases and J gave up 1 base, with 15 bases separating them. CDR3 in DNA: TGCAGTGCTAGGGGGGGACTCAGAACGAACACTGAAGCTTTCTTT. It yields the protein CSARGGLRTNTEAFF.

In its sample, this clonotype was seen many times. This chain links TRBV4-1 with TRBJ2-7; 12 bases agree with TRBD2. J gave up 2 bases and V 2 bases, and 4 bases lay outside the gene matches. Germline V lookup: CDR1 MGHRA, CDR2 YSYEKL. The length of the CDR3 is 16 residues. In nucleotides, the CDR3 is TGCGCCAGCAGCCAACTGACTAGCGGGAGTCCCTACGAGCAGTACTTC. Protein: CASSQLTSGSPYEQYF.